Listed below are T cell receptor beta chains from one sample, sequenced in a study of OX40 agonist ivuxolimab in advanced cancers. The repertoire was sequenced with immunoSEQ multiplex PCR; TCRdb's copy has only in-frame clones and lacks some. Of tens of thousands of clones listed, 90% to 95% were seen once; the top ten hold around 1.8%. The specimen comprised CD4+ or CD8+ T cells sorted from blood, sampled in a trial of the OX40 agonist ivuxolimab. These receptors were collected from an adult with an advanced solid tumor such as melanoma, head and neck, liver or kidney cancer. The CDR3 runs from the conserved cysteine through the conserved F or W. The order of the fields is J gene, clone size, D gene, V gene, CDR3 protein, CDR3 DNA. The D gene is left open where the match is weak. The size entry is marked missing in some rows and otherwise reads once, few, many or a size class.

TRBJ1-1,.,.,TRBV2,CASSTSPRDTEAFF,TGTGCCAGCAGCACAAGCCCCAGGGACACTGAAGCTTTCTTT
TRBJ2-7,.,TRBD2,TRBV28,CASSSTGILAGPRTYEQYF,TGTGCCAGCAGTTCTACAGGGATACTAGCGGGGCCCCGAACCTACGAGCAGTACTTC
TRBJ2-5,.,.,TRBV5-6,CASSLEGEETQYF,TGTGCCAGCAGCTTGGAGGGAGAAGAGACCCAGTACTTC
TRBJ1-2,.,TRBD1,TRBV18,CASSPSRQGAPNYGYTF,TGTGCCAGCTCACCATCCCGACAGGGGGCACCCAACTATGGCTACACCTTC
TRBJ2-3,.,.,TRBV19,CASSLGTDTQYF,TGTGCCAGTAGTCTCGGCACAGATACGCAGTATTTT
TRBJ1-5,.,TRBD1,TRBV28,CASRPGTGSSQPQHF,TGTGCCAGCAGACCCGGGACAGGGAGTAGCCAGCCCCAGCATTTT
TRBJ1-1,.,.,TRBV4-3,CASSRVKNTEAFF,TGCGCCAGCAGCCGGGTGAAGAACACTGAAGCTTTCTTT
TRBJ2-3,.,.,TRBV30,CAWSVGLYTDTQYF,TGTGCCTGGAGTGTAGGCCTCTACACAGATACGCAGTATTTT
TRBJ2-7,.,TRBD1,TRBV5-4,CASSLSGQGYEQYF,TGTGCCAGCAGCCTTTCGGGACAGGGCTACGAGCAGTACTTC
TRBJ1-1,.,TRBD1,TRBV19,CASSIARGGQGVNTEAFF,TGTGCCAGTAGTATAGCCCGGGGGGGACAGGGAGTGAACACTGAAGCTTTCTTT
TRBJ2-6,.,.,TRBV19,CASSAPPQVEGANVLTF,TGTGCCAGTAGTGCACCCCCACAGGTGGAAGGGGCCAACGTCCTGACTTTC
TRBJ2-1,once,.,TRBV7-2,CASSWDSGSYNEQFF,TGTGCCAGCAGCTGGGACTCTGGCTCCTACAATGAGCAGTTCTTC
TRBJ1-1,.,.,TRBV7-2,CASSLDGLNTEAFF,TGTGCCAGCAGCTTAGACGGCCTGAACACTGAAGCTTTCTTT
TRBJ2-7,.,TRBD2,TRBV5-6,CASSLEGLRVGASYEQYF,TGTGCCAGCAGCTTGGAGGGACTAAGGGTGGGCGCCTCCTACGAGCAGTACTTC
TRBJ2-1,.,TRBD2,TRBV5-4,CASSRGLAGGNEQFF,TGTGCCAGCAGCCGGGGACTAGCGGGAGGGAATGAGCAGTTCTTC
TRBJ2-5,.,.,TRBV5-4,CASSLRPETQYF,TGTGCCAGCAGCTTGCGCCCAGAGACCCAGTACTTC
TRBJ2-3,.,TRBD2,TRBV5-1,CASSQAPRERGADTQYF,TGCGCCAGCAGTCAGGCCCCACGGGAGCGGGGCGCAGATACGCAGTATTTT
TRBJ2-1,.,.,TRBV9,CASSVASGAYNEQFF,TGTGCCAGCAGCGTAGCCAGCGGCGCCTACAATGAGCAGTTCTTC
TRBJ2-7,.,.,TRBV2,CASSDSGYEQYF,TGTGCCAGCAGTGATTCCGGCTACGAGCAGTACTTC
TRBJ1-2,.,.,TRBV30,CAWSVLRGDGYTF,TGTGCCTGGAGTGTACTAAGGGGCGATGGCTACACCTTC
TRBJ2-7,.,.,TRBV11-3,CASSFSYEQYF,TGTGCCAGCAGCTTCTCCTACGAGCAGTACTTC
TRBJ2-7,.,.,TRBV18,CASSPPFGFYEQYF,TGTGCCAGCTCACCACCGTTTGGGTTCTACGAGCAGTACTTC
TRBJ1-2,.,TRBD1,TRBV7-3,CASSYEQGAGGYTF,TGTGCCAGCAGCTACGAACAGGGGGCTGGTGGCTACACCTTC
TRBJ2-1,.,TRBD2,TRBV18,CASSHGTSGIGSYNEQFF,TGTGCCAGCTCACATGGGACTAGCGGGATAGGGTCCTACAATGAGCAGTTCTTC
TRBJ2-3,.,.,TRBV19,CASSMEGGASTDTQYF,TGTGCCAGTAGTATGGAGGGCGGGGCTAGCACAGATACGCAGTATTTT
TRBJ1-6,.,.,TRBV5-5,CASSLAQNFHSYNSPLHF,TGTGCCAGCAGCTTGGCTCAAAACTTCCACTCCTATAATTCACCCCTCCACTTT
TRBJ2-3,.,TRBD2,TRBV19,CASSPERDEGTDTQYF,TGTGCCAGTAGCCCGGAGCGGGATGAGGGTACAGATACGCAGTATTTT
TRBJ2-5,.,.,TRBV15,CATSRVAALQETQYF,TGTGCCACCAGCAGAGTGGCGGCCCTGCAAGAGACCCAGTACTTC
TRBJ1-3,.,TRBD1,TRBV18,CASSPPTGLAGNTIYF,TGTGCCAGCTCACCACCGACAGGGCTTGCCGGAAACACCATATATTTT
TRBJ1-4,.,.,TRBV2,CASSIENRPDMLFF,TGTGCCAGCAGTATCGAAAACAGGCCTGATATGCTGTTTTTT
TRBJ2-3,.,.,TRBV2,CASSVSFTDTQYF,TGTGCCAGCTCTGTCTCCTTCACAGATACGCAGTATTTT
TRBJ1-1,.,.,TRBV10-2,CASSESRQINTEAFF,TGCGCCAGCAGTGAGTCGCGGCAGATAAACACTGAAGCTTTCTTT